This T cell receptor beta chain was observed in a study of blood T cell repertoires in COVID-19. Study at large: From T cells, B-cell-depleted T cells, or PBMCs came the material, which was cDNA or gDNA.

Profiling relied on immunoSEQ multiplex PCR, and the TCRdb table lists in-frame clones only, not all of them. The sample holds over 200,000 clones; around four fifths are singletons and the top ten take 4.5% to 7%. Germline-derived CDR1 and CDR2 are SGHRS and YFSETQ. This CDR3 contains 16 residues. Trimming took 0 bases from V and 4 from J, leaving 11 bases between them. The TCR originated in a man aged 80 or over with acute or convalescent COVID-19. The source material was peripheral blood. The chain links TRBV5-1 to TRBJ1-6; D perhaps matches TRBD1 (6 bases). CDR3 protein: CASSLAVGQYNSPLHF. The CDR3 DNA follows: TGCGCCAGCAGCTTGGCTGTAGGACAGTATAATTCACCCCTCCACTTT.